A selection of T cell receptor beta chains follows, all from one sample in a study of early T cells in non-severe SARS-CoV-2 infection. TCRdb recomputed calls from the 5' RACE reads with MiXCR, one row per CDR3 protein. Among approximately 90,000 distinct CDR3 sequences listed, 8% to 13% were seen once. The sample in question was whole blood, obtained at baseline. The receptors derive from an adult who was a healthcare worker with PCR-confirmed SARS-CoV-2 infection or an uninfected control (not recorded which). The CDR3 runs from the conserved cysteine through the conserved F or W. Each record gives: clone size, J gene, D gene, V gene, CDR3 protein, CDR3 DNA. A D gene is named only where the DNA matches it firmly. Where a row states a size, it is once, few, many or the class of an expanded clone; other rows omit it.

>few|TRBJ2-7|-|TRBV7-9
CASSLQQGSYEQYF
TGTGCCAGCAGCTTACAACAGGGCTCCTACGAGCAGTACTTC
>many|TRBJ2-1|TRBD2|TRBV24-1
CATREASGSFEQFF
TGTGCCACCAGAGAAGCTAGCGGGAGTTTTGAGCAGTTCTTC
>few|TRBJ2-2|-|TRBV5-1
CASSFSDGELFF
TGCGCCAGCAGCTTCTCGGATGGGGAGCTGTTTTTT
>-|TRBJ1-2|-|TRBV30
CAWSVYLRGANLVTNYGYTF
TGTGCCTGGAGTGTCTACCTGCGGGGGGCAAATCTCGTAACTAACTATGGCTACACCTTC
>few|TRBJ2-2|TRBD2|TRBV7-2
CASSSGLAGGIGELFF
TGTGCCAGCAGCTCGGGACTAGCGGGAGGGATCGGGGAGCTGTTTTTT
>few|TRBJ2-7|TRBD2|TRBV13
CASSPGLTEQYF
TGTGCCAGCAGCCCGGGACTAACCGAGCAGTACTTC
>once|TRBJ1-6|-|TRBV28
CASSPRGGSPLHF
TGTGCCAGCAGTCCCCGGGGAGGTTCACCCCTCCACTTT
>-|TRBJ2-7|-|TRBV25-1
CASSETRGFAYEQYF
TGTGCCAGCAGTGAAACCAGGGGATTCGCCTACGAGCAGTACTTC
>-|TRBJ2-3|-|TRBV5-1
CASSSQVSTDTQYF
TGCGCCAGCAGCTCTCAAGTTAGCACAGATACGCAGTATTTT
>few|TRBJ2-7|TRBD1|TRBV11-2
CASSLVQGAPEQYF
TGTGCCAGCAGCTTAGTACAGGGGGCGCCCGAGCAGTACTTC
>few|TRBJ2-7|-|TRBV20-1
CSASHSGRNYEQYF
TGCAGTGCTAGCCACAGCGGGCGAAACTACGAGCAGTACTTC
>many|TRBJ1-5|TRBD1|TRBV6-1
CASSMGQGGVSNQPQHF
TGTGCCAGCAGTATGGGACAGGGAGGAGTGAGCAATCAGCCCCAGCATTTT
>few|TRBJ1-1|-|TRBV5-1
CASSLSGMLNTEAFF
TGCGCCAGCAGCTTGAGCGGGATGCTGAACACTGAAGCTTTCTTT
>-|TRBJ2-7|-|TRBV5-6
CASSLAYNPSYEQYF
TGTGCCAGCAGCTTGGCATATAATCCCTCCTACGAGCAGTACTTC